This T cell receptor (beta chain) was sequenced for a study of blood T cell repertoires in COVID-19. Study summary: The United States, Italy and Spain supplied acute and convalescent COVID-19 samples.

V was shortened by 6 bases and J by 2 bases, with 10 bases between the two germline ends. CDR3 length: 14 residues. Germline V gene lookup returns CDR1 SGHTA and CDR2 FQGNSA. Sequencing used immunoSEQ multiplex PCR; TCRdb keeps in-frame clones, though not all of them. Here the sample spans 60,000 to 70,000 clones, about 89% being singletons. This chain links TRBV7-2 with TRBJ2-2; TRBD1 might be the D (6 bases). Material: peripheral blood. The origin of this receptor is a human donor in a cohort sampled during active COVID-19. CDR3 amino acids: CASSSGANTGELFF. CDR3 nucleotides: TGTGCCAGCAGTTCAGGGGCAAACACCGGGGAGCTGTTTTTT. Together with reference TRBV7-2 and TRBJ2-2, the CDR3 gives the full variable domain: GAGVSQSPSNKVTEKGKDVELRCDPISGHTALYWYRQSLGQGLEFLIYFQGNSAPDKSGLPSDRFSAERTGGSVSTLTIQRTQQEDSAVYLCASSSGANTGELFFGEGSRLTVL.